The 13 T cell receptor beta chains below were found in one sample sequenced in a study of blood T cell repertoires in COVID-19. Sequencing used immunoSEQ multiplex PCR; TCRdb keeps in-frame clones, though not all of them. The sample has hundreds of thousands of clones; around 86% are singletons. The sequencing input was peripheral blood. These receptors originate from a woman between 55 and 75 years old with active or convalescent COVID-19.

The chain uses TRBV3-1 (or the pseudogene TRBV3-2) and TRBJ2-5, with D possibly matching TRBD2 (7 bases). Trimming removed 4 bases from V and 1 base from J, with 16 bases in between. The CDR3 length is 16 residues. From germline, CDR1 is LGHDT and CDR2 YNNKEL (reference sequence). Written as DNA, the CDR3 is TGTGCCAGCAGCCCCAAGGGGGGGGAGGTCCAAGAGACCCAGTACTTC. This gives the protein CASSPKGGEVQETQYF.

The chain couples TRBV4-1 to TRBJ1-2; 7 bases fit TRBD1. The CDR3 loop spans 14 amino acids. In germline, CDR1 is MGHRA, CDR2 YSYEKL. J lost 8 bases, V lost 2 bases, and 8 bases had no gene match. In DNA form, the CDR3 reads TGCGCCAGCAGCCAAAAAGAGGGGGCAGGAGGCTACACCTTC. Translation: CASSQKEGAGGYTF.

The rearrangement joins TRBV19 to TRBJ1-2; D ambiguous. Germline V gene lookup returns CDR1 LNHDA and CDR2 SQIVND (reference sequence). The CDR3 runs to 15 residues. Trimming removed 5 bases at V and 0 bases at J, with 13 bases between. Here the CDR3 reads CASSLGHSANYGYTF. The CDR3 bases are TGTGCCAGTAGTTTAGGTCATAGCGCTAACTATGGCTACACCTTC.

In the case of this clone: The identical CDR3 is also encoded by other nucleotide sequences in the sample. This chain connects TRBV18 to TRBJ1-1; possibly TRBD1 for D (6 bases). This CDR3 has 13 amino acids. Deletions cut 6 bases from V and 1 base from J, with 9 bases between. Germline V lookup: CDR1 KGHSH, CDR2 LQKENI. The CDR3 sequence is CASSPTGNTEAFF. CDR3 DNA sequence: TGTGCCAGCTCCCCGACAGGGAACACTGAAGCTTTCTTT. Together with reference TRBV18 and TRBJ1-1, the CDR3 gives the full variable domain: NAGVMQNPRHLVRRRGQEARLRCSPMKGHSHVYWYRQLPEEGLKFMVYLQKENIIDESGMPKERFSAEFPKEGPSILRIQQVVRGDSAAYFCASSPTGNTEAFFGQGTRLTVV.

V usage is TRBV7-9 and J usage is TRBJ1-2; D might be TRBD1 (5 bases). In germline, CDR1 is SEHNR, CDR2 FQNEAQ (reference sequence). The CDR3 is made up of 14 amino acids. The ends were cut back, 5 bases at V and 8 bases at J, with 18 bases in the middle. CDR3 region: CASSVDVDSGGYTF. CDR3 nucleotide sequence: TGTGCCAGCAGCGTAGACGTCGACAGTGGAGGCTACACCTTC.

The chain has TRBV2 and TRBJ2-2; perhaps TRBD1 as D (6 bases). This CDR3 has 16 amino acids. V was trimmed by 7 bases and J by 2 bases, leaving 17 bases between them. Per germline, CDR1 SNHLY and CDR2 FYNNEI. CDR3 sequence reads: CASKFSTGPNTGELFF. CDR3 DNA sequence: TGTGCCAGCAAATTTTCGACAGGCCCCAACACCGGGGAGCTGTTTTTT.

The chain has TRBV27 and TRBJ1-6; D is ambiguous. Trimming pared 3 bases from V and 0 bases from J, leaving 9 bases between. The germline V gene has CDR1 MNHEY and CDR2 SMNVEV (reference sequence). This CDR3 is built from 16 residues. Written as DNA, the CDR3 is TGTGCCAGCAGTTTGATTGGGAGCTCCTATAATTCACCCCTCCACTTT. It is translated as CASSLIGSSYNSPLHF.

The count of this clone is one. V and J are TRBV5-4 and TRBJ1-6; 8 bases align to TRBD1. Germline V CDR1 and CDR2: SGHNT, YYREEE (reference sequence). This CDR3 is 14 amino acids long. Trimming took 4 bases from V and 15 from J; bases not matched to a gene: 12. CDR3 region: CASSMDRDVRRLHF. The DNA of the CDR3 is TGTGCCAGCAGCATGGACAGGGATGTACGTCGCCTCCACTTT.

The chain links TRBV6-6 to TRBJ1-1; TRBD1 might be the D (5 bases). V lost 2 bases, J lost 4 bases, and 17 bases lay in between. The length of the CDR3 is 16 residues. Looked up from germline, CDR1 is MNHNY and CDR2 is SVGAGI (reference sequence). The CDR3 DNA reads as TGTGCCAGCAGTTACCGAAAGACAGTCTCGAGCACTGAAGCTTTCTTT. The encoded protein is CASSYRKTVSSTEAFF.

The chain employs TRBV6-6 and TRBJ1-2, with D perhaps matching TRBD1 (6 bases). The V end lost 6 bases, the J end lost 8 bases, and 16 bases lay between the germline ends. Germline V gene sequence: CDR1 MNHNY, CDR2 SVGAGI (reference sequence). CDR3 length: 13 residues. The chain's CDR3 is CASSPRGSEGYTF. The CDR3 bases are TGTGCCAGCAGCCCAAGGGGGAGCGAAGGCTACACCTTC.

The chain recombines TRBV11-2 with TRBJ2-5; D unclear. The CDR3 has 14 residues. Germline V CDR1 and CDR2: SGHAT, FQNNGV. Trimming took 4 bases from V and 9 from J, leaving 18 bases between them. Here the CDR3 DNA reads TGTGCCAGCAGCTCGCCTCCTACGAGTCGGGCCCAGTACTTC. As protein: CASSSPPTSRAQYF.

This clone was recorded once. The chain uses TRBV7-2 and TRBJ2-6; D is unclear. Germline CDR1 SGHTA, CDR2 FQGNSA. The CDR3 has 12 residues. The V and J ends lost 6 bases and 5 bases respectively, with 5 bases between them. CDR3 in amino acids: CASSSRANVLTF. CDR3 nucleotides: TGTGCCAGCAGTTCTCGGGCCAACGTCCTGACTTTC.

This clone was counted between two and nine times. This chain links TRBV9 with TRBJ2-1; TRBD2 matches 7 bases. Germline CDR1 reads SGDLS; CDR2 reads YYNGEE. This CDR3 region has 12 residues. With V trimmed by 1 base and J by 8 bases, 0 bases remained unmatched. The CDR3 DNA is TGTGCCAGCAGCGTACGGGGGGATGAGCAGTTCTTC. Translated, it gives CASSVRGDEQFF. Using reference TRBV9 and TRBJ2-1 for the parts outside the CDR3, the full variable domain is DSGVTQTPKHLITATGQRVTLRCSPRSGDLSVYWYQQSLDQGLQFLIQYYNGEERAKGNILERFSAQQFPDLHSELNLSSLELGDSALYFCASSVRGDEQFFGPGTRLTVL.